These T cell receptor beta chains were read from a single sample in a study of blood T cells in healthy people across ages. TCRdb ran MiXCR on the 5' RACE reads and lists one entry per CDR3 protein. Of around 800,000 distinct CDR3 sequences listed, approximately 59% are singletons. Sequences were obtained from blood. The source is a man aged 30 to 45 in good health. Each CDR3 is given without its conserved first and last residue. The order of the fields is J gene, V gene, CDR3 protein.

J gene: TRBJ2-7
V gene: TRBV6-2/TRBV6-3
CDR3 protein: ASSYTLSEQY

J gene: TRBJ1-6
V gene: TRBV7-2
CDR3 protein: ASSVEDRGLSPLH

J gene: TRBJ2-7
V gene: TRBV7-2
CDR3 protein: ASSPDVSGAYEQY

J gene: TRBJ2-7
V gene: TRBV29-1
CDR3 protein: SVESVTGADYERY

J gene: TRBJ2-3
V gene: TRBV9
CDR3 protein: ASSVGTGLKGTDTQY

J gene: TRBJ2-1
V gene: TRBV5-1
CDR3 protein: ASSLGASGSYNEQF

J gene: TRBJ1-6
V gene: TRBV6-5
CDR3 protein: ASRIDGYNSPLH

J gene: TRBJ1-2
V gene: TRBV2
CDR3 protein: ASYGTRIRGT

J gene: TRBJ1-2
V gene: TRBV5-1
CDR3 protein: ASSPSTGEHYGYT

J gene: .
V gene: TRBV6-6
CDR3 protein: ASSYLDRNEQY

J gene: TRBJ1-6
V gene: TRBV27
CDR3 protein: ASSLHGGPNSPLH

J gene: TRBJ2-7
V gene: TRBV20-1
CDR3 protein: SARDDAQGIGEQY

J gene: TRBJ2-5
V gene: TRBV7-8
CDR3 protein: ASSRDKTGGDQETQY

J gene: TRBJ2-1
V gene: TRBV20-1
CDR3 protein: SAKLAGAYNEQF

J gene: TRBJ1-4
V gene: TRBV30
CDR3 protein: AWSARPQSEKLF

J gene: TRBJ1-2
V gene: TRBV7-2
CDR3 protein: ASSPVGGGNYGYT

J gene: TRBJ2-1
V gene: TRBV5-1
CDR3 protein: ASSLDPGFNNEQF

J gene: TRBJ2-4
V gene: TRBV29-1
CDR3 protein: SVDDLRNIQY

J gene: .
V gene: TRBV12-3/TRBV12-4
CDR3 protein: ASSFEAQTQY

J gene: .
V gene: TRBV9
CDR3 protein: ASSVSGSGGIYNEQY

J gene: TRBJ2-3
V gene: TRBV6-5
CDR3 protein: ASSQDGARHTQY

J gene: TRBJ2-7
V gene: TRBV7-2
CDR3 protein: ASSLAPDHMAPYEQY

J gene: TRBJ2-5
V gene: TRBV3-1
CDR3 protein: ASSQGEGRGPTGETQY

J gene: TRBJ2-1
V gene: TRBV12-3/TRBV12-4
CDR3 protein: ASTNIEGPAGNEQF